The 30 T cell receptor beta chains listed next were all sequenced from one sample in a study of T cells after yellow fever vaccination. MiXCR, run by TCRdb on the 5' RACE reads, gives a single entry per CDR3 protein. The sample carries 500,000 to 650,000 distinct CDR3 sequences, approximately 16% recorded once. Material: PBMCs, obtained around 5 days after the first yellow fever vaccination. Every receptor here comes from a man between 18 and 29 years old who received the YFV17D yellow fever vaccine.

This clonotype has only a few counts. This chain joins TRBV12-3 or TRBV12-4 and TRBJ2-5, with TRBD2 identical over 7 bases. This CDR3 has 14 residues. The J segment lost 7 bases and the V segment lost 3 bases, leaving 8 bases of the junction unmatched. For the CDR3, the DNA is TGTGCCAGCAGTTTCTATGGTAGGGAGGGGACCCAGTACTTC. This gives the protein CASSFYGREGTQYF.

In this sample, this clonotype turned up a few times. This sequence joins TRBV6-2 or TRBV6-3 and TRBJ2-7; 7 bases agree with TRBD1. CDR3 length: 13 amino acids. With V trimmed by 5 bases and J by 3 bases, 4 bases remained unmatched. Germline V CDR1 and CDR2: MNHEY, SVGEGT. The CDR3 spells CASSRDRFYEQYV. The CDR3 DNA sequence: TGTGCCAGCAGTCGGGACAGATTCTACGAGCAGTACGTC.

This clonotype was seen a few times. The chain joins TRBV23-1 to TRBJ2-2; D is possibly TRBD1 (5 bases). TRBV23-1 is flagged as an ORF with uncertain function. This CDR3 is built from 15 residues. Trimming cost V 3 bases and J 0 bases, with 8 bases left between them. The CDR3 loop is CASSHWGPNTGELFF. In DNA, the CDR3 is TGCGCCAGCAGTCACTGGGGCCCGAACACCGGGGAGCTGTTTTTT.

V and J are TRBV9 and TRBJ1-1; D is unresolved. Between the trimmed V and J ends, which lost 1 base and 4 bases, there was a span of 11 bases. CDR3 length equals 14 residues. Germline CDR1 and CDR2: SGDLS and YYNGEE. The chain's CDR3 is CASSVMGLGTEAFF. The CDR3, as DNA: TGTGCCAGCAGCGTAATGGGGTTAGGCACTGAAGCTTTCTTT.

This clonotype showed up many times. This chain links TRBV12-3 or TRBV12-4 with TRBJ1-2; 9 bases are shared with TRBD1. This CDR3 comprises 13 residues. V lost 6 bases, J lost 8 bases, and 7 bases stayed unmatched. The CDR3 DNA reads TGTGCCAGCAGGCCGGGACAGGGATCGGGCTACACCTTC. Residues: CASRPGQGSGYTF.

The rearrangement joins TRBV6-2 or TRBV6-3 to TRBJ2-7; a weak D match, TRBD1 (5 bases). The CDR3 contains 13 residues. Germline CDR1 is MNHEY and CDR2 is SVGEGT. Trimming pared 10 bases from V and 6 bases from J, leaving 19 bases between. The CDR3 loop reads CAISRAGSVEQYV. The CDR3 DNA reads TGTGCCATCTCGAGAGCAGGGTCCGTCGAGCAGTACGTC.

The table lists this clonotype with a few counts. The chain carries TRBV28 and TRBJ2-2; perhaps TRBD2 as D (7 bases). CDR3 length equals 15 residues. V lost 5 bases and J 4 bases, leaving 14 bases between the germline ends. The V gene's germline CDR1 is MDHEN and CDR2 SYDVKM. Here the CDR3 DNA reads TGTGCCAGCAGTCCATACAGGGAGGGCACCGGGGAGCTGTTTTTT. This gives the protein CASSPYREGTGELFF.

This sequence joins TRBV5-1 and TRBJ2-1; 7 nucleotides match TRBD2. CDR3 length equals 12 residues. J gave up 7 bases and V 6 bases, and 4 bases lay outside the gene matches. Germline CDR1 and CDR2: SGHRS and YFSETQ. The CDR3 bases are TGCGCCAGCACTTGGGGGGGAAATGAGCAGTTCTTC. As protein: CASTWGGNEQFF.

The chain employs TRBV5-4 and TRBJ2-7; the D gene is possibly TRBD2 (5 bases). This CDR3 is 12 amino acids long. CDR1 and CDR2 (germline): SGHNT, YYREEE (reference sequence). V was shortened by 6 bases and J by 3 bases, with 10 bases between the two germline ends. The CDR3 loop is CASNGESYEQYF. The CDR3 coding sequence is TGTGCCAGCAACGGGGAGAGCTACGAGCAGTACTTC.

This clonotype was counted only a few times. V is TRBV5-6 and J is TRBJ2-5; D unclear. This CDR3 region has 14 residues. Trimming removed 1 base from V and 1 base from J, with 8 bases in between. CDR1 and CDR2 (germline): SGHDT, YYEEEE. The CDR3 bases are TGTGCCAGCAGCTTGTCTTCGATCCAAGAGACCCAGTACTTC. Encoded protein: CASSLSSIQETQYF.

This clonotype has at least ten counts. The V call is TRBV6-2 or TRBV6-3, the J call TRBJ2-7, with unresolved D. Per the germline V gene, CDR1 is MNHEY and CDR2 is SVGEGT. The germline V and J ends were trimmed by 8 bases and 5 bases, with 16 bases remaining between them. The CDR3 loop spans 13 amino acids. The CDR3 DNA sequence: TGTGCCAGCGCGGACGACCTTCCCCACGAGCAGTACGTC. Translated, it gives CASADDLPHEQYV.

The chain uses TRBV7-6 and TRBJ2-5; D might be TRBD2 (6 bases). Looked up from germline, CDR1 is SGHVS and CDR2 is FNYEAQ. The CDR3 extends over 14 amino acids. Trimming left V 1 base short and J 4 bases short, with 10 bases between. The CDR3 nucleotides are TGTGCCAGCAGCTTAGTGCAGGGAGGAGAGACCCAGTACTTC. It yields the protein CASSLVQGGETQYF.

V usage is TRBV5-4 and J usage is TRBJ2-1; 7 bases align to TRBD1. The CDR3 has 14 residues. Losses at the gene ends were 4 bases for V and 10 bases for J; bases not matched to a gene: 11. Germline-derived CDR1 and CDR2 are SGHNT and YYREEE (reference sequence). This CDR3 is CASSTGQDPGEQFF. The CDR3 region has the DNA TGTGCCAGCAGCACCGGACAGGACCCCGGGGAGCAGTTCTTC.

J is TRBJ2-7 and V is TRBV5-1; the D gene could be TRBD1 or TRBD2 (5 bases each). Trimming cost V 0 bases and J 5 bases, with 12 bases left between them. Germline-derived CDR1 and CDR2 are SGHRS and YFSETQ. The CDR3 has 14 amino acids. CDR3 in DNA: TGCGCCAGCAGCTTGGATGAGGGGATGGACGAGCAGTACTTC. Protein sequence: CASSLDEGMDEQYF.

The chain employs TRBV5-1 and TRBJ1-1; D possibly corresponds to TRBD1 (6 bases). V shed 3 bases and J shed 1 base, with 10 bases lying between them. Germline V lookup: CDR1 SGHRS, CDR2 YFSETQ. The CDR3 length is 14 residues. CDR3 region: CASSSGAQNTEAFF. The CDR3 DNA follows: TGCGCCAGCAGCTCAGGGGCTCAGAACACTGAAGCTTTCTTT.

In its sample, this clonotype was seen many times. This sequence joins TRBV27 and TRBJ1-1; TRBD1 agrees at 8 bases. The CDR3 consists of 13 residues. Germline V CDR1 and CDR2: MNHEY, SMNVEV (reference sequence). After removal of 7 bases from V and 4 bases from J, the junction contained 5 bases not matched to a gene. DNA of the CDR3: TGTGCCAGCAAAGGACAGGGCGGCACTGAAGCTTTCTTT. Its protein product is CASKGQGGTEAFF.

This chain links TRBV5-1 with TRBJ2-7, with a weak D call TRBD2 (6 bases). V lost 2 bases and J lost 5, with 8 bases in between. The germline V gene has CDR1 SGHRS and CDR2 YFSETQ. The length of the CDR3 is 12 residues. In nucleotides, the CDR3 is TGCGCCAGCAGCTTTACGGGGGACGAGCAGTACTTC. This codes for CASSFTGDEQYF.

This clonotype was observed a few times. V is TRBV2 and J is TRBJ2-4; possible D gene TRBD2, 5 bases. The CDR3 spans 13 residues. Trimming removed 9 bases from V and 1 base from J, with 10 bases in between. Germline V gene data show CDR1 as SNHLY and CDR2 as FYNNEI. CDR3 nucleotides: TGTGCCAGGGGGAGCGGCGCCAAAAACATTCAGTACTTC. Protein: CARGSGAKNIQYF.

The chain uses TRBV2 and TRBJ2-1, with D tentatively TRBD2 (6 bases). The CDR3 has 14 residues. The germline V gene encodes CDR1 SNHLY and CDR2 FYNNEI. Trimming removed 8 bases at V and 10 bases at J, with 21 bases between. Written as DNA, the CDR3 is TGTGCCAGCCCCGTTGAGGAGGGGTTGGGAGAGCAGTTCTTC. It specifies CASPVEEGLGEQFF.

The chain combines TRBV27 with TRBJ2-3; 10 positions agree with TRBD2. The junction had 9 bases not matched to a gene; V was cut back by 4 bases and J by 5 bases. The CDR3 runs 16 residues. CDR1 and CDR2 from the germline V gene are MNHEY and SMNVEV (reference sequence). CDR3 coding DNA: TGTGCCAGCAGTTCCCTTAAGCGGGGGGGCTTAGATACGCAGTATTTT. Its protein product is CASSSLKRGGLDTQYF.

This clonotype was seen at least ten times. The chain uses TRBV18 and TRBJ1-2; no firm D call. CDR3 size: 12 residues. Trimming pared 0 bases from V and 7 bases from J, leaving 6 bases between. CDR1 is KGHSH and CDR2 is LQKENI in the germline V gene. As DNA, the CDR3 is TGTGCCAGCTCACCACCGGAAAGTGGCTACACCTTC. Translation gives CASSPPESGYTF.

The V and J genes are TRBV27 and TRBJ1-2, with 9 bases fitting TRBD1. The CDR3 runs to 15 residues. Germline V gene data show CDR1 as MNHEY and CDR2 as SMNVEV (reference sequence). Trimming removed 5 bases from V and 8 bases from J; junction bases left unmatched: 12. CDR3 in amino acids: CASSRSGTGWLGYTF. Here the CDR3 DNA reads TGTGCCAGCAGTCGTTCCGGGACAGGGTGGTTGGGCTACACCTTC.

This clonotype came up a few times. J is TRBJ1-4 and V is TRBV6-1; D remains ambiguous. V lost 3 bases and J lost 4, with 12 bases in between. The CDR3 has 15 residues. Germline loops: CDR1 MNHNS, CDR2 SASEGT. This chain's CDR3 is CASSDGSGNNEKLFF. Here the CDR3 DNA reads TGTGCCAGCAGTGATGGTTCCGGAAATAATGAAAAACTGTTTTTT.

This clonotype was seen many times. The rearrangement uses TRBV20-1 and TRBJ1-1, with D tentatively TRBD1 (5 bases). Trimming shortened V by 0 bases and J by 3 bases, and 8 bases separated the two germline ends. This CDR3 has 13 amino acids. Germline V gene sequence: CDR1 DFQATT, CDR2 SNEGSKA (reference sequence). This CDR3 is CSARDQGDTEAFF. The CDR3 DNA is TGCAGTGCTAGAGACCAGGGTGACACTGAAGCTTTCTTT.

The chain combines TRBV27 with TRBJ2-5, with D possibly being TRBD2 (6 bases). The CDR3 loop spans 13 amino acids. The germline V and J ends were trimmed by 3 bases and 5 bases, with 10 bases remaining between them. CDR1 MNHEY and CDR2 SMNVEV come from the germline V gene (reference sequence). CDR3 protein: CASSFREAETQYF. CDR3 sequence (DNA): TGTGCCAGCAGTTTCAGGGAGGCGGAGACCCAGTACTTC.

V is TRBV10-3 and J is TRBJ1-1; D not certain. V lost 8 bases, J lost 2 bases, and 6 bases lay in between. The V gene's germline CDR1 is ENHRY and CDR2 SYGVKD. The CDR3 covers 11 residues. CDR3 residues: CAIGENTEAFF. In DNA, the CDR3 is TGTGCCATCGGAGAAAACACTGAAGCTTTCTTT.

CDR3 in amino acids: CASSEALLGEQFF. The DNA for the CDR3 is TGTGCCAGCAGTGAAGCGCTCCTTGGTGAGCAGTTCTTC. The chain carries TRBV6-1 and TRBJ2-1; D is ambiguous. Germline lookup yields CDR1 MNHNS and CDR2 SASEGT. CDR3 size: 13 residues. Trimming took 0 bases from V and 9 from J, leaving 9 bases between them.

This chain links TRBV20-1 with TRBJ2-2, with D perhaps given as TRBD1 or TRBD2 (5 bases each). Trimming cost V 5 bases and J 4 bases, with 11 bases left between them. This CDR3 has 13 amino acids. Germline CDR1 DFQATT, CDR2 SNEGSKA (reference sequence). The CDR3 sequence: CSAQAGTTGELFF. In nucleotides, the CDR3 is TGCAGTGCTCAGGCTGGGACCACCGGGGAGCTGTTTTTT.

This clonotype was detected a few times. In DNA, the CDR3 is TGTGCCAGCATGCCGGGGGGAGATACGCAGTATTTT. This sequence encodes CASMPGGDTQYF. The chain combines TRBV25-1 with TRBJ2-3; 7 bases map to TRBD2. From germline, CDR1 is MGHDK and CDR2 SYGVNS. Trimming cost V 7 bases and J 5 bases; bases outside gene matches: 3. CDR3 length equals 12 residues. The variable domain in full, completed from reference TRBV25-1 and TRBJ2-3, reads EADIYQTPRYLVIGTGKKITLECSQTMGHDKMYWYQQDPGMELHLIHYSYGVNSTEKGDLSSESTVSRIRTEHFPLTLESARPSHTSQYLCASMPGGDTQYFGPGTRLTVL.

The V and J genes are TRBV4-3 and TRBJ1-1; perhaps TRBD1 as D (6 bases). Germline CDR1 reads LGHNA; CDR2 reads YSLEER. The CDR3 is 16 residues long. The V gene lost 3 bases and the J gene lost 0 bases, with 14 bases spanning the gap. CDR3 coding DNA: TGCGCCAGCAGCCAGGAATCAGGACAGATGAACACTGAAGCTTTCTTT. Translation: CASSQESGQMNTEAFF.